The following is a T cell receptor beta chain sequence with its context. These data originate in a study of blood T cell repertoires in COVID-19. Study overall: COVID-19 samples collected from the United States, Italy and Spain covered acute and convalescent phases. T cells, B-cell-depleted T cells, or PBMCs supplied cDNA or gDNA.

Losses at the gene ends were 4 bases for V and 10 bases for J; bases not matched to a gene: 6. The CDR3 covers 13 residues. Per the study methods: By means of reference gene primer amplification, nucleated cell counts were estimated. The protocol was immunoSEQ multiplex PCR, while the TCRdb copy is restricted to in-frame clones and leaves out a portion. V, J and clone size were drawn from that table, and D and trimming were deduced from the DNA. The sample consists of about 150,000 clones, 75% to 90% of them appearing once. This TCR derives from a man between 60 and 70 years old with acute or convalescent COVID-19. This chain connects TRBV12-3 or TRBV12-4 to TRBJ2-1; 8 bases agree with TRBD2. The source material was peripheral blood. The CDR3 region is CASSSREGDEQFF. The CDR3 region has the DNA TGTGCCAGCAGTTCCCGGGAGGGGGACGAGCAGTTCTTC.